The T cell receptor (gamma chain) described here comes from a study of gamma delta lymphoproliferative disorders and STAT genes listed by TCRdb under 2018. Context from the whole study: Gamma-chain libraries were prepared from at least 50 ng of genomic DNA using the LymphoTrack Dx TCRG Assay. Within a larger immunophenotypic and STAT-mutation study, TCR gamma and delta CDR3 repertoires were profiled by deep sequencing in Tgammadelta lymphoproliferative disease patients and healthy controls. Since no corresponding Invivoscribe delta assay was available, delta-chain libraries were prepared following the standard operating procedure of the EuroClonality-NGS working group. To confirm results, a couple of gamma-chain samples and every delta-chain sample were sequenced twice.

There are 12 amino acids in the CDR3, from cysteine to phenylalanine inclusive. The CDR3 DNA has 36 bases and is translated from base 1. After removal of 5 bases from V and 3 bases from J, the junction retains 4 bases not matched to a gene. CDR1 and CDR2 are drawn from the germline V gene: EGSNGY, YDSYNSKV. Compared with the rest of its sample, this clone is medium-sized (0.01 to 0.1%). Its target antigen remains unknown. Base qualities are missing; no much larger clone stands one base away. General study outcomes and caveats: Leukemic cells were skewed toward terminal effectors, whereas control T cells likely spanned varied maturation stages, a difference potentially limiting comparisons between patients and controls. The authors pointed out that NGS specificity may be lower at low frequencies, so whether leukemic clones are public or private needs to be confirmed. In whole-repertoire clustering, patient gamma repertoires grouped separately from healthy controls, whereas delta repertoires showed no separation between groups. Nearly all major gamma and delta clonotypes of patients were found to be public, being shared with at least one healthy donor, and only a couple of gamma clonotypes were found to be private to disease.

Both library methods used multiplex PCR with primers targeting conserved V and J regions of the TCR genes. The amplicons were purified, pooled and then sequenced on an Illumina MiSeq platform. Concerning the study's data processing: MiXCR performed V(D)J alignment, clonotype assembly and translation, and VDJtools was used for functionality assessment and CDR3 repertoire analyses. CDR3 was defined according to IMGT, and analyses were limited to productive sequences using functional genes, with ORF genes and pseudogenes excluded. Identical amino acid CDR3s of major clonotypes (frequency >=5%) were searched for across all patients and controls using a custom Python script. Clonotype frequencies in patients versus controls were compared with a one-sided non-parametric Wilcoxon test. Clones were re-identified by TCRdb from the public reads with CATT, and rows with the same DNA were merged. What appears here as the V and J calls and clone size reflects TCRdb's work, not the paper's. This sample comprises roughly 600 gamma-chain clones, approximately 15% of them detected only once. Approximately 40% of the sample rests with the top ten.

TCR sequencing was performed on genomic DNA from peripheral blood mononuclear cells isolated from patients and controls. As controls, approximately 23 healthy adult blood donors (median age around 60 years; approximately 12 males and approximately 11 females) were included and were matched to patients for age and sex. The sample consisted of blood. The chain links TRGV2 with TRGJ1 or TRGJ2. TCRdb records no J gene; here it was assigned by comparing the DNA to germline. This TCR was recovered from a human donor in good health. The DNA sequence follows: TGTGCCACCTGGGCCTTTTATTATAAGAAACTCTTT. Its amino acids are CATWAFYYKKLF.